Following are 12 T cell receptor beta chains from one sample sequenced in a study of cytomegalovirus exposure and HLA in healthy donors. PCR employed 60 Vbeta and 13 Jbeta primers. The assay was immunoSEQ multiplex PCR, and TCRdb's table has in-frame clones only and misses some. Altogether about 180,000 clones are present, around four fifths being singletons, with the ten largest covering 3.5% to 4.5%. The sequencing sample was made of PBMCs. The receptor source for this set is a woman aged 55-69 years in good health and CMV-seropositive.

This rearrangement joins TRBV18 to TRBJ2-2; a weak D match, TRBD1 (5 bases). The CDR3 runs 16 residues. V was clipped by 3 bases and J by 5 bases, with 16 bases between them. From germline, CDR1 is KGHSH and CDR2 LQKENI. The CDR3, as DNA: TGTGCCAGCTCACCTTCTACCAGGGTTAGAACCGGGGAGCTGTTTTTT. Its translation: CASSPSTRVRTGELFF.

The chain combines TRBV10-3 with TRBJ2-1, with 7 bases lining up with TRBD2. After removal of 5 bases from V and 4 bases from J, the junction contained 8 bases not matched to a gene. Germline CDR1 and CDR2: ENHRY and SYGVKD. The CDR3 length is 15 residues. DNA for the CDR3: TGTGCCATCAGTTCCAACCCTAGCGGATACAATGAGCAGTTCTTC. Its translation is CAISSNPSGYNEQFF.

The gene calls are TRBV5-1 and TRBJ2-1, with TRBD2 matching 7 bases. CDR1 and CDR2 (germline): SGHRS, YFSETQ. The CDR3 totals 17 residues. Trimming removed 0 bases from V and 2 bases from J; junction bases left unmatched: 8. The CDR3 DNA is TGCGCCAGCAGCTTGGATATCGGGGGAGGGACCTACAATGAGCAGTTCTTC. Translating gives CASSLDIGGGTYNEQFF.

This clone was observed once. The rearrangement uses TRBV30 and TRBJ2-5; perhaps TRBD1 as D (6 bases). CDR1 and CDR2 (germline): GTSNPN, SVGIG (reference sequence). The CDR3 runs 14 residues. V lost 4 bases and J 4 bases, leaving 16 bases between the germline ends. CDR3 nucleotide sequence: TGTGCCTGGACCCCTCCTCCAGGGGTAGAGACCCAGTACTTC. Amino acid sequence: CAWTPPPGVETQYF.

This rearrangement joins TRBV4-3 to TRBJ1-2, with D maybe TRBD1 (5 bases). CDR1 is LGHNA, CDR2 YSLEER, per germline. The CDR3 spans 17 residues. Between the trimmed V and J ends, which lost 2 bases and 7 bases, there was a span of 23 bases. The CDR3 nucleotides are TGCGCCAGCAGCCAAAGAGCGAGGTCAGGGAGGTATGGTGGCTACACCTTC. This translates into CASSQRARSGRYGGYTF.

The V and J genes are TRBV18 and TRBJ2-2; 10 bases agree with TRBD2. CDR3 length: 16 residues. The junction had 4 bases not matched to a gene; V was cut back by 4 bases and J by 2 bases. Germline V gene data show CDR1 as KGHSH and CDR2 as LQKENI. The CDR3 is CASSRTSGTNTGELFF. CDR3 coding DNA: TGTGCCAGCTCACGCACTAGCGGGACAAACACCGGGGAGCTGTTTTTT. Looking up the rest from reference TRBV18 and TRBJ2-2 gives the full variable domain: NAGVMQNPRHLVRRRGQEARLRCSPMKGHSHVYWYRQLPEEGLKFMVYLQKENIIDESGMPKERFSAEFPKEGPSILRIQQVVRGDSAAYFCASSRTSGTNTGELFFGEGSRLTVL.

The rearrangement uses TRBV9 and TRBJ2-5; 14 nucleotides align to TRBD2. CDR3 length equals 18 residues. The V segment lost 0 bases and the J segment 7 bases; nucleotides outside the gene matches: 11. Per the germline V gene, CDR1 is SGDLS and CDR2 is YYNGEE. CDR3: CASSVEGRLAGGRATQYF. As DNA, the CDR3 is TGTGCCAGCAGCGTAGAGGGCCGACTAGCGGGGGGGCGGGCGACCCAGTACTTC.

The gene calls are TRBV5-4 and TRBJ2-2; 12 bases are shared with TRBD1. Germline V CDR1 and CDR2: SGHNT, YYREEE (reference sequence). V was clipped by 0 bases and J by 5 bases; unmatched bases: 5. The CDR3 spans 17 residues. CDR3 coding DNA: TGTGCCAGCAGCTTGGGGGGACAGGGGGCAGGGACCGGGGAGCTGTTTTTT. Translated, it gives CASSLGGQGAGTGELFF.

The chain is built from TRBV2 and TRBJ2-2; D is unresolved. V lost 7 bases and J lost 3, with 9 bases in between. CDR1 is SNHLY, CDR2 FYNNEI, per germline. This CDR3 contains 13 residues. The CDR3 nucleotides read TGTGCCAGCATCCTCGACTACACCGGGGAGCTGTTTTTT. Translated, it gives CASILDYTGELFF.

The chain joins TRBV10-3 to TRBJ2-5, with TRBD2 identical over 9 bases. Germline V CDR1 and CDR2: ENHRY, SYGVKD. V dropped 5 bases and J dropped 3; count of bases not matched to a gene: 7. The CDR3 sequence is 15 residues long. Written as DNA, the CDR3 is TGTGCCATCAGTAGTGAGTCTAGCGGGGAAGAGACCCAGTACTTC. It codes for CAISSESSGEETQYF.

V usage is TRBV10-3 and J usage is TRBJ2-3; 7 positions match TRBD1. The germline CDR1 and CDR2 sequences are ENHRY and SYGVKD. The CDR3 is 13 amino acids. In DNA, the CDR3 is TGTAGTGGTAGGGGGCATAACACAGATACGCAGTATTTT. Protein sequence: CSGRGHNTDTQYF.

The chain carries TRBV28 and TRBJ1-1; possible D gene TRBD1, 6 bases. In germline, CDR1 is MDHEN, CDR2 SYDVKM. V gave up 1 base and J gave up 10 bases, with 10 bases separating them. The CDR3 spans 12 residues. The CDR3 loop is CASSLSDSRAFF. The CDR3 DNA reads as TGTGCCAGCAGTTTATCGGACAGTCGAGCTTTCTTT.